This T cell receptor beta chain was profiled in a study of cytomegalovirus exposure and HLA in healthy donors. CDR3 size: 14 residues. V lost 6 bases and J lost 6; bases outside the gene matches: 6. Germline lookup yields CDR1 LNHDA and CDR2 SQIVND (reference sequence). Sequenced by immunoSEQ multiplex PCR; TCRdb stores in-frame clones only, minus some. Altogether 300,000 to 450,000 clones are present, more than 80% being singletons, with the ten largest covering 0.83%. Details on this clone: Its specificity is unknown.

Study-wide results and limits: A list of 164 TCR beta chains associated with cytomegalovirus was given.

This clonotype was sampled from a woman aged 18 to 35 in good health and CMV-seronegative. Sequenced input: PBMCs. V usage is TRBV19 and J usage is TRBJ2-1; the match to TRBD2 covers 9 bases. In DNA, the CDR3 is TGTGCCAGTAGCCTTAGCGGGAGACGCAATGAGCAGTTCTTC. This gives the protein CASSLSGRRNEQFF.